A selection of T cell receptor beta chains follows, all from one sample in a study of T cell changes during pregnancy in multiple sclerosis. Sequenced by immunoSEQ multiplex PCR; TCRdb stores in-frame clones only, minus some. The sample has more than 35,000 clones, 88% seen once. Sequencing used CD8+ T cells from peripheral blood mononuclear cells, obtained after pregnancy. The receptors shown here come from a female donor in good health, enrolled as a control in a pregnancy study. CDR3s include the opening cysteine and the closing phenylalanine or tryptophan. The D gene is left open where the match is weak. Clone size is shown for a subset of rows, as once, few, many or a class of expanded clone.

V gene	D gene	J gene	clone size	CDR3 DNA	CDR3 protein
TRBV2	-	TRBJ1-6	-	TGTGCCAGCAGACAGGGAAATTCACCCCTCCACTTT	CASRQGNSPLHF
TRBV10-3	-	TRBJ1-1	-	TGTGCCATCAGTCCCGGTCCGAACACTGAAGCTTTCTTT	CAISPGPNTEAFF
TRBV4-3	TRBD1	TRBJ1-1	-	TGCGCCAGCAGCCTAGTTCAGGGGGGGAACACTGAAGCTTTCTTT	CASSLVQGGNTEAFF
TRBV7-9	-	TRBJ1-2	-	TGTGCCAGCAGCTTAGGAGGGACACGGATTGGCTACACCTTC	CASSLGGTRIGYTF
TRBV30	-	TRBJ1-3	-	TGTGCCTGGGGCCCCGGGGGATCGGGAAACACCATATATTTT	CAWGPGGSGNTIYF
TRBV9	-	TRBJ2-7	-	TGTGCCAGCGGGGGAGGGGGGCCCATTGGAGAGCAGTACTTC	CASGGGGPIGEQYF
TRBV4-2	-	TRBJ2-7	-	TGTGCCAGCAGCCAAGTTTCTCACAACTCCTACGAGCAGTACTTC	CASSQVSHNSYEQYF
TRBV4-2	-	TRBJ1-4	-	TGTGCCAGCAGCCCAGGTTGGTCGGAAGAAAAACTGTTTTTT	CASSPGWSEEKLFF
TRBV30	-	TRBJ2-3	few	TGTGCCTGGAGTGGGGAGGGGGGTCCAGATACGCAGTATTTT	CAWSGEGGPDTQYF
TRBV27	-	TRBJ1-5	-	TGTGCCAGCACGTCGGGGGGGTCCAATCAGCCCCAGCATTTT	CASTSGGSNQPQHF
TRBV29-1	-	TRBJ1-1	-	TGCAGCGTTGCCCACAGCCAGGTCGGAGAAGCTTTCTTT	CSVAHSQVGEAFF
TRBV11-2	-	TRBJ1-4	few	TGTGCCAGCAGACCAGGGAGGGGCCCTAATGAAAAACTGTTTTTT	CASRPGRGPNEKLFF
TRBV11-2	-	TRBJ1-1	once	TGTGCCAGCAGCGACAGGATGGGGAACACTGAAGCTTTCTTT	CASSDRMGNTEAFF
TRBV27	-	TRBJ2-5	-	TGTGCCAGCAGTACGTCAACAGGGTCGGGGGAGACCCAGTACTTC	CASSTSTGSGETQYF
TRBV19	-	TRBJ2-7	-	TGTGCCAGTAGTAAAACTCCCGCCCGACAGGCGGTACCTGGCGGGCAGTACTTC	CASSKTPARQAVPGGQYF
TRBV19	TRBD1	TRBJ1-4	-	TGTGCCAGTAGTGCCCCGGGACAGGGGCCTAATGAAAAACTGTTTTTT	CASSAPGQGPNEKLFF
TRBV4-3	TRBD1	TRBJ2-4	once	TGCGCCAGCAGCCAAGAAACTCCCTGGACAGGGACCAAAAACATTCAGTACTTC	CASSQETPWTGTKNIQYF